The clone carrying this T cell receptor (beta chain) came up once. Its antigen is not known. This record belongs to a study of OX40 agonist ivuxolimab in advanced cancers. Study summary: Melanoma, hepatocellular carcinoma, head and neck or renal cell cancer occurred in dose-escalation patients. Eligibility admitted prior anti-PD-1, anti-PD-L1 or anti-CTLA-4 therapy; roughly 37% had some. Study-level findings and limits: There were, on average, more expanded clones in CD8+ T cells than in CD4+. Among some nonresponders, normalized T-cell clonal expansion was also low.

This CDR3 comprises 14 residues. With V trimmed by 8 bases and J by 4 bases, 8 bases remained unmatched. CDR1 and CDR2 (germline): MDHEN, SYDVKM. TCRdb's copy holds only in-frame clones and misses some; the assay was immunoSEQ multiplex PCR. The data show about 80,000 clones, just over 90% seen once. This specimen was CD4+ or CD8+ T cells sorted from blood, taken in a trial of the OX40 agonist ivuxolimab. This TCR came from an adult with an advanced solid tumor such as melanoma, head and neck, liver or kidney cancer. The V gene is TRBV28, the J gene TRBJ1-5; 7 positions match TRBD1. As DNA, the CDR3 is TGTGCCAGCCGTGGGCCAGGGGGTAATCAGCCCCAGCATTTT. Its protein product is CASRGPGGNQPQHF.